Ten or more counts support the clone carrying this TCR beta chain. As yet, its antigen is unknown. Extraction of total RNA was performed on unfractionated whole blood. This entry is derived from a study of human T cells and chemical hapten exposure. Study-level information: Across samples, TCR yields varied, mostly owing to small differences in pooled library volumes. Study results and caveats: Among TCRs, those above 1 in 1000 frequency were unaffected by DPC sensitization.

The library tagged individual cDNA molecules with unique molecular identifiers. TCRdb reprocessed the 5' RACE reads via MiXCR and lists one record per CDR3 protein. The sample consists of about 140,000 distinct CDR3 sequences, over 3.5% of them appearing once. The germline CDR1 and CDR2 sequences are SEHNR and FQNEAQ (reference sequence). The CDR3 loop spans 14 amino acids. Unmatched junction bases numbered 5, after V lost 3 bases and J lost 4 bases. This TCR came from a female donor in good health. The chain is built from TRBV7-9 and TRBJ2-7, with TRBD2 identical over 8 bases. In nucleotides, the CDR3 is TGTGCCAGCAGCTTCGGAACTAGCGGTTACGAGCAGTACTTC. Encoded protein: CASSFGTSGYEQYF.